This entry lists 23 T cell receptor beta chains sequenced from one sample in a study of blood T cell repertoires in COVID-19. Clones were sequenced by immunoSEQ multiplex PCR, and TCRdb holds only the in-frame ones, with some missing. Of about 79,000 clones listed, about 90% are singletons. Sequencing was performed on peripheral blood. The receptors here all came from a man aged 45 to 65 with active COVID-19.

The chain joins TRBV23-1 to TRBJ2-7; 8 bases line up with TRBD1. TRBV23-1 is an ORF for which the function is uncertain. The CDR3 consists of 18 residues. Unmatched junction bases numbered 18, after V lost 3 bases and J lost 5 bases. CDR3 nucleotide sequence: TGCGCCAGCAGTCACGTATACTCGGTGACGGACAGGGACAACGAGCAGTACTTC. Protein sequence: CASSHVYSVTDRDNEQYF.

The chain recombines TRBV28 with TRBJ1-4; 7 bases line up with TRBD1. Germline CDR1 MDHEN, CDR2 SYDVKM. The CDR3 sequence is 14 residues long. The V gene end was trimmed by 5 bases and the J gene end by 4 bases; junction bases not matched to a gene: 4. The CDR3 DNA sequence: TGTGCCAGCAGTAGGGGACAGATTAATGAAAAACTGTTTTTT. Protein product: CASSRGQINEKLFF.

This clone appeared a single time. This chain uses TRBV14 with TRBJ2-3; 9 nucleotides align to TRBD1. The CDR3 is 14 amino acids. The ends lost 4 bases at V and 5 bases at J; junction bases unmatched: 4. Germline loops: CDR1 SGHDN, CDR2 FVKESK. CDR3 loop: CASSLYRGRDTQYF. The CDR3 DNA follows: TGTGCCAGCAGCCTATACAGGGGGCGAGATACGCAGTATTTT. Combining the CDR3 with reference TRBV14 and TRBJ2-3 gives the whole variable domain EAGVTQFPSHSVIEKGQTVTLRCDPISGHDNLYWYRRVMGKEIKFLLHFVKESKQDESGMPNNRFLAERTGGTYSTLKVQPAELEDSGVYFCASSLYRGRDTQYFGPGTRLTVL.

The chain carries TRBV6-2 or TRBV6-3 and TRBJ2-7; 8 bases align to TRBD1. The V segment lost 5 bases and the J segment 6 bases; nucleotides outside the gene matches: 9. The length of the CDR3 is 14 residues. Germline assignment: CDR1 MNHEY and CDR2 SVGEGT. The CDR3: CASSKLDRAGEQYF. As DNA, the CDR3 is TGTGCCAGCAGTAAATTGGACAGGGCGGGCGAGCAGTACTTC.

This clone was seen once. V and J are TRBV19 and TRBJ2-1; possibly TRBD2 for D (5 bases). CDR3 length: 14 residues. CDR1 and CDR2 from the germline V gene are LNHDA and SQIVND (reference sequence). Trimming shortened V by 4 bases and J by 10 bases, and 17 bases separated the two germline ends. This CDR3 is CASSTPGVVEEQFF. The CDR3 nucleotides read TGTGCCAGTAGTACCCCCGGGGTAGTCGAAGAGCAGTTCTTC. The full variable domain, rest sourced from reference TRBV19 and TRBJ2-1, is DGGITQSPKYLFRKEGQNVTLSCEQNLNHDAMYWYRQDPGQGLRLIYYSQIVNDFQKGDIAEGYSVSREKKESFPLTVTSAQKNPTAFYLCASSTPGVVEEQFFGPGTRLTVL.

This clone was recorded a few times. The V and J genes are TRBV5-4 and TRBJ2-2; 7 positions match TRBD1. Germline V gene data show CDR1 as SGHNT and CDR2 as YYREEE (reference sequence). CDR3 length: 13 amino acids. Trimming at V came to 2 bases and at J to 7 bases, leaving 2 bases not matched to a gene. The CDR3 nucleotides are TGTGCCAGCAGCTTAAACAGGGGCGGGGAGCTGTTTTTT. It specifies CASSLNRGGELFF.

The V call is TRBV18, the J call TRBJ2-1; 9 nucleotides agree with TRBD2. The V gene end was trimmed by 0 bases and the J gene end by 7 bases; junction bases not matched to a gene: 4. Germline values: CDR1 KGHSH, CDR2 LQKENI. This CDR3 has 15 residues. The CDR3 nucleotides read TGTGCCAGCTCACCACCTGGCGGGGGGGGGAATGAGCAGTTCTTC. Protein product: CASSPPGGGGNEQFF.

CDR3 region: CASSSGQGLDEQYF. The CDR3 DNA is TGCGCCAGCAGCTCGGGACAGGGGCTCGACGAGCAGTACTTC. The V call is TRBV5-1, the J call TRBJ2-7; TRBD1 matches at 10 bases. V shed 3 bases and J 5 bases; nucleotides not matched to a gene: 5. The CDR3 covers 14 residues. CDR1 is SGHRS, CDR2 YFSETQ, per germline. Based on the CDR3 plus reference TRBV5-1 and TRBJ2-7, the full variable domain is KAGVTQTPRYLIKTRGQQVTLSCSPISGHRSVSWYQQTPGQGLQFLFEYFSETQRNKGNFPGRFSGRQFSNSRSEMNVSTLELGDSALYLCASSSGQGLDEQYFGPGTRLTVT.

The gene calls are TRBV11-2 and TRBJ1-2; TRBD1 agrees at 8 bases. The J segment lost 6 bases and the V segment lost 6 bases, leaving 6 bases of the junction unmatched. The CDR3 loop spans 13 amino acids. Germline loops: CDR1 SGHAT, CDR2 FQNNGV. The CDR3 here is CASSIQGADGYTF. In DNA, the CDR3 is TGTGCCAGCAGTATTCAGGGGGCCGATGGCTACACCTTC.

The rearrangement links TRBV19 to TRBJ2-7, with TRBD1 as a possible D gene (6 bases). The CDR3 is 13 residues long. Trimming pared 4 bases from V and 6 bases from J, leaving 13 bases between. The germline CDR1 and CDR2 sequences are LNHDA and SQIVND (reference sequence). The CDR3: CASSNRVSGEQYF. CDR3 in DNA: TGTGCCAGTAGTAACAGGGTCTCCGGCGAGCAGTACTTC.

V gene TRBV9 combines with J gene TRBJ1-3; no firm D call. CDR3 length equals 14 residues. Looked up from germline, CDR1 is SGDLS and CDR2 is YYNGEE. The V gene lost 2 bases and the J gene lost 0 bases, with 6 bases spanning the gap. CDR3 in amino acids: CASSVGDSGNTIYF. The CDR3 DNA is TGTGCCAGCAGCGTCGGTGACTCTGGAAACACCATATATTTT.

The chain employs TRBV28 and TRBJ1-6, with 9 nucleotides matching TRBD1. V trimming: 4 bases; J trimming: 1 base; junction bases outside the gene matches: 11. In germline, CDR1 is MDHEN, CDR2 SYDVKM. The CDR3 has 19 residues. The CDR3: CASSSGTGKVLSYNSPLHF. CDR3 sequence (DNA): TGTGCCAGCAGTTCCGGGACAGGGAAAGTACTATCCTATAATTCACCCCTCCACTTT.

This clone was observed once. The chain joins TRBV5-4 to TRBJ1-2, with D perhaps matching TRBD1 (6 bases). V was trimmed by 1 base and J by 4 bases, leaving 11 bases between them. Per the germline V gene, CDR1 is SGHNT and CDR2 is YYREEE (reference sequence). CDR3 length: 14 amino acids. CDR3 nucleotides: TGTGCCAGCAGCTTGAGGGGGGGGAGCTATGGCTACACCTTC. Its translation is CASSLRGGSYGYTF.

This clone was detected once. The chain has TRBV12-3 or TRBV12-4 and TRBJ2-1; D is undetermined. Trimming cost V 4 bases and J 8 bases, with 9 bases left between them. There are 12 residues in the CDR3. CDR3 DNA: TGTGCCAGCAGTTCCTCCAGGCATGAGCAGTTCTTC. Translation: CASSSSRHEQFF.

The rearrangement joins TRBV27 to TRBJ1-5; 8 bases fit TRBD1. The CDR3 spans 14 residues. CDR1 and CDR2 (germline): MNHEY, SMNVEV (reference sequence). Losses at the gene ends were 5 bases for V and 2 bases for J; bases not matched to a gene: 2. In nucleotides, the CDR3 is TGTGCCAGCAGTCCGGGACAGGGCAATCAGCCCCAGCATTTT. Protein: CASSPGQGNQPQHF.

This clone was picked up one time. The chain employs TRBV7-8 and TRBJ2-2; TRBD1 agrees at 9 bases. The CDR3 sequence is 16 residues long. Germline CDR1 is SGHVS and CDR2 is FQNEAQ. Trimming cost V 5 bases and J 5 bases; bases outside gene matches: 9. CDR3 region: CASSQNHRGRTGELFF. Here the CDR3 DNA reads TGTGCCAGCAGCCAAAACCACAGGGGGCGAACCGGGGAGCTGTTTTTT.

CDR3 protein: CASSLAFTGSGANVLTF. The CDR3 nucleotides are TGTGCCAGCAGCTTAGCGTTTACGGGATCTGGGGCCAACGTCCTGACTTTC. V and J are TRBV11-2 and TRBJ2-6, with D possibly being TRBD2 (5 bases). This CDR3 region has 17 residues. Germline V lookup: CDR1 SGHAT, CDR2 FQNNGV. V shed 1 base and J shed 1 base, with 11 bases lying between them.

This clone has only one observation. The chain links TRBV5-4 to TRBJ2-7, with TRBD1 matching 10 bases. CDR3 length: 14 amino acids. V trimming: 4 bases; J trimming: 3 bases; junction bases outside the gene matches: 4. CDR1 is SGHNT, CDR2 YYREEE, per germline (reference sequence). The CDR3 DNA reads TGTGCCAGCAGCGCCCGGGACAGGGGCTACGAGCAGTACTTC. This sequence encodes CASSARDRGYEQYF.

This chain uses TRBV15 with TRBJ1-2; D gene uncertain. CDR3 size: 13 residues. In germline, CDR1 is LNHNV, CDR2 YYDKDF (reference sequence). Trimming removed 5 bases at V and 4 bases at J, with 11 bases between. The DNA for the CDR3 is TGTGCCACCAGCGTCGACAAGACCTATGGCTACACCTTC. Protein: CATSVDKTYGYTF.

V and J are TRBV19 and TRBJ1-5, with 9 bases aligning to TRBD1. The ends lost 5 bases at V and 2 bases at J; junction bases unmatched: 4. CDR3 length: 15 amino acids. From germline, CDR1 is LNHDA and CDR2 SQIVND (reference sequence). The CDR3 sequence: CASSADRGGNQPQHF. The CDR3 nucleotides are TGTGCCAGTAGTGCGGACAGGGGCGGCAATCAGCCCCAGCATTTT. Full variable domain (rest looked up from reference TRBV19 and TRBJ1-5): DGGITQSPKYLFRKEGQNVTLSCEQNLNHDAMYWYRQDPGQGLRLIYYSQIVNDFQKGDIAEGYSVSREKKESFPLTVTSAQKNPTAFYLCASSADRGGNQPQHFGDGTRLSIL.

In this sample, this clone turned up once. V gene TRBV28 combines with J gene TRBJ2-7; D is perhaps TRBD2 (6 bases). Looked up from germline, CDR1 is MDHEN and CDR2 is SYDVKM. Trimming removed 2 bases from V and 7 bases from J, with 6 bases in between. The CDR3 runs 11 residues. The CDR3 sequence: CASSLGGEQYF. The CDR3 nucleotides read TGTGCCAGCAGTTTAGGGGGGGAGCAGTACTTC.

V gene TRBV10-3 combines with J gene TRBJ2-3; tentatively, D is TRBD1 (5 bases). Germline V gene sequence: CDR1 ENHRY, CDR2 SYGVKD. The CDR3 consists of 14 residues. V was trimmed by 5 bases and J by 4 bases, leaving 13 bases between them. The chain's CDR3 is CAISPAGAPDTQYF. CDR3 DNA sequence: TGTGCCATCAGTCCAGCTGGGGCCCCAGATACGCAGTATTTT.

The chain is built from TRBV5-1 and TRBJ1-2; 8 bases line up with TRBD1. The CDR3 spans 12 residues. CDR1 is SGHRS and CDR2 is YFSETQ in the germline V gene. With V trimmed by 6 bases and J by 10 bases, 8 bases remained unmatched. CDR3 amino acids: CASTSTGDNYTF. For the CDR3, the DNA is TGCGCCAGCACCTCGACAGGGGATAACTACACCTTC.